This TCR beta chain was documented in a study of graft-versus-host responses after intestinal transplantation. Across the study: Recipients were all induced with anti-thymocyte globulin, then given tacrolimus and steroids for approximately three years.

Germline lookup yields CDR1 MDHEN and CDR2 SYDVKM. CDR3 length: 17 residues. Trimming removed 4 bases from V and 7 bases from J; junction bases left unmatched: 11. Findings of the study overall: High graft-versus-host to host-versus-graft clonal ratios were found in allografts of patients who had graft-donor T cell macrochimerism. Recipient marrow contained GvH clones, some of which appeared first in ileum or blood.

Clones were sequenced by immunoSEQ multiplex PCR, and TCRdb holds only the in-frame ones, with some missing. In the table there are about 39,000 clones, nearly 95% of which are singletons. Turning to this clone: Its antigen remains unknown.

Here the sequenced sample was unstimulated CD8+ T cells sorted from spleen or lymph node cells, taken before transplant. The chain couples TRBV28 to TRBJ2-1; 12 nucleotides agree with TRBD2. This sequence was found in a human donor who was the organ donor for an intestinal transplant. CDR3 region: CASSSPPSGGAGNEQFF. The CDR3 nucleotides are TGTGCCAGCAGTTCACCCCCTAGCGGGGGGGCCGGTAATGAGCAGTTCTTC. Using reference TRBV28 and TRBJ2-1 for the parts outside the CDR3, the full variable domain is DVKVTQSSRYLVKRTGEKVFLECVQDMDHENMFWYRQDPGLGLRLIYFSYDVKMKEKGDIPEGYSVSREKKERFSLILESASTNQTSMYLCASSSPPSGGAGNEQFFGPGTRLTVL.